The rows below give T cell receptor beta chains drawn from one sample of a study of spatial heterogeneity in lung cancer. TCRdb fed the 5' RACE reads into MiXCR, producing one record per CDR3 protein. Of some 87,000 distinct CDR3 sequences in the sample, over 8.5% were seen once. Sequences were derived from PBMCs, sampled at surgery. These receptors were collected from a male donor with early-stage non-small cell lung cancer. Each CDR3 is given with its conserved first and last residue. A D gene is named only where the DNA matches it firmly. Clone size is shown for a subset of rows, as once, few, many or a class of expanded clone.

size: few; V: TRBV3-1; D: NA; J: TRBJ2-2; length: 12; DNA: TGTGCCAGCAGCCGTAACACCGGGGAGCTGTTTTTT; CDR3: CASSRNTGELFF
size: many; V: TRBV20-1; D: NA; J: TRBJ2-7; length: 13; DNA: TGCAGTGTAAGGGGACAACTTACCTACGAGCAGTACTTC; CDR3: CSVRGQLTYEQYF
size: NA; V: TRBV20-1; D: TRBD2; J: TRBJ2-1; length: 13; DNA: TGCAGTGCGATGACTAGCGCCTACAATGAGCAGTTCTTC; CDR3: CSAMTSAYNEQFF
size: few; V: TRBV15; D: NA; J: TRBJ1-2; length: 13; DNA: TGTGCCACCAGCAGAGATCGGAGCTATGGCTACACCTTC; CDR3: CATSRDRSYGYTF
size: many; V: TRBV12-3/TRBV12-4; D: NA; J: TRBJ1-6; length: 12; DNA: TGTGCCAGCAGTCCCGGGAATTCACCCCTCCACTTT; CDR3: CASSPGNSPLHF
size: NA; V: TRBV4-1; D: TRBD1; J: TRBJ1-2; length: 14; DNA: TGCGCCAGCAGCCAAGACAGGGGGCGAGCCGGCTACACCTTC; CDR3: CASSQDRGRAGYTF
size: NA; V: TRBV6-5; D: NA; J: TRBJ2-7; length: 13; DNA: TGTGCCAGCAGTTTGTCCGGGGGTCGCGAGCAGTACTTC; CDR3: CASSLSGGREQYF
size: few; V: TRBV25-1; D: TRBD1; J: TRBJ1-6; length: 15; DNA: TGTGCCACGGAGGGATTCGGGACAGGGGTGTCACCCCTCCACTTT; CDR3: CATEGFGTGVSPLHF
size: many; V: TRBV5-4; D: NA; J: TRBJ2-3; length: 14; DNA: TGTGCCAGCAGCTCGCATTACGTTGCAGATACGCAGTATTTT; CDR3: CASSSHYVADTQYF
size: many; V: TRBV19; D: TRBD2; J: TRBJ2-1; length: 18; DNA: TGTGCCAGTAGTATAGCCCCCCCGAGCGGGGGCTCCTACAATGAGCAGTTCTTC; CDR3: CASSIAPPSGGSYNEQFF
size: few; V: TRBV9; D: NA; J: TRBJ2-1; length: 12; DNA: TGTGCCAGCAGCCGGGTCCACAATGAGCAGTTCTTC; CDR3: CASSRVHNEQFF
size: many; V: TRBV5-1; D: NA; J: TRBJ2-1; length: 12; DNA: TGCGCCAGCAGCTTGATTGGGGCTGAGCAGTTCTTC; CDR3: CASSLIGAEQFF
size: many; V: TRBV2; D: NA; J: TRBJ1-5; length: 15; DNA: TGTGCCAGCAGTGGAGGAGGGAGGACCAATCAGCCCCAGCATTTT; CDR3: CASSGGGRTNQPQHF
size: NA; V: TRBV12-3/TRBV12-4; D: TRBD2; J: TRBJ2-3; length: 15; DNA: TGTGCCAGCACCCGCCAACTAGCGGGGGGGCTTACGCAGTATTTT; CDR3: CASTRQLAGGLTQYF
size: NA; V: TRBV6-4; D: NA; J: TRBJ2-1; length: 15; DNA: TGTGCCAGCAGTCCGGTAGCGGACCTCTACAATGAGCAGTTCTTC; CDR3: CASSPVADLYNEQFF
size: many; V: TRBV5-3; D: NA; J: TRBJ2-1; length: 16; DNA: TGTGCCAGAGTCACCGACCGGGCGCGGACCGACAATGAGCAGTTCTTC; CDR3: CARVTDRARTDNEQFF
size: many; V: TRBV30; D: NA; J: TRBJ2-5; length: 16; DNA: TGTGCCTGGGACATGTCGCGGTACAGCGGGCAGGAGACCCAGTACTTC; CDR3: CAWDMSRYSGQETQYF
size: many; V: TRBV2; D: TRBD1; J: TRBJ2-1; length: 13; DNA: TGTGCCAGCGGCCGGACAGGGGGCTATGAGCAGTTCTTC; CDR3: CASGRTGGYEQFF
size: many; V: TRBV4-2; D: NA; J: TRBJ2-3; length: 14; DNA: TGTGCCAGCAGCCTGCGAACTAGCACAGATACGCAGTATTTT; CDR3: CASSLRTSTDTQYF